The 14 T cell receptor beta chains presented below share a single source sample, sequenced in a study of Ad26.COV2.S vaccination and SARS-CoV-2 variants. Indicated treatment: 19 received Ad26.COV2.S at low or high dose, single or two shots; several received placebo; per-sample allocation not given. Each sample was drawn 63 days after the first injection (of vaccine or placebo). Sequencing was performed with immunoSEQ multiplex PCR; in TCRdb, only in-frame clones are kept and a portion is missing. The sample carries hundreds of thousands of clones, more than 70% recorded once. Specimen: peripheral blood, collected in a trial of Ad26.COV2.S vaccine versus placebo. Receptor source: a person between 18 and 60 years old who received the Ad26.COV2.S COVID-19 vaccine or a placebo.

This sequence joins TRBV27 and TRBJ2-7; D is perhaps TRBD2 (6 bases). The V and J ends lost 1 base and 2 bases respectively, with 12 bases between them. The CDR3 has 15 residues. The germline V gene encodes CDR1 MNHEY and CDR2 SMNVEV (reference sequence). The CDR3 sequence: CASSLFSGVTYEQYF. DNA of the CDR3: TGTGCCAGCAGTTTATTCTCGGGAGTTACCTACGAGCAGTACTTC.

V is TRBV6-6 and J is TRBJ2-4, with 7 bases matching TRBD2. Germline V gene sequence: CDR1 MNHNY, CDR2 SVGAGI (reference sequence). Trimming cost V 2 bases and J 0 bases; bases outside gene matches: 4. The CDR3 contains 16 residues. Here the CDR3 reads CASSYGRGKAKNIQYF. CDR3 in DNA: TGTGCCAGCAGTTACGGGAGGGGAAAAGCCAAAAACATTCAGTACTTC.

The chain carries TRBV7-2 and TRBJ2-6; possibly TRBD2 for D (6 bases). The CDR3 runs 18 residues. CDR1 is SGHTA, CDR2 FQGNSA, per germline. V was shortened by 1 base and J by 0 bases, with 13 bases between the two germline ends. The CDR3 reads CASSLVGTDYSGANVLTF. DNA for the CDR3: TGTGCCAGCAGCTTAGTAGGGACTGACTACTCTGGGGCCAACGTCCTGACTTTC.

The chain combines TRBV10-3 with TRBJ2-3; the match to TRBD2 covers 7 bases. This CDR3 region has 13 residues. The V segment lost 6 bases and the J segment 5 bases; nucleotides outside the gene matches: 5. The germline V gene has CDR1 ENHRY and CDR2 SYGVKD. CDR3 region: CAIRAWEGDTQYF. CDR3 bases: TGTGCCATCAGAGCGTGGGAGGGAGATACGCAGTATTTT.

The genes are TRBV11-2 and TRBJ1-6, with 9 bases aligning to TRBD1. CDR1 is SGHAT, CDR2 FQNNGV, per germline. CDR3 size: 15 residues. The V segment lost 4 bases and the J segment 5 bases; nucleotides outside the gene matches: 3. As DNA, the CDR3 is TGTGCCAGCAGCTGGGACAGGGTGAATAATTCACCCCTCCACTTT. It encodes CASSWDRVNNSPLHF. Together with reference TRBV11-2 and TRBJ1-6, the CDR3 gives the full variable domain: EAGVAQSPRYKIIEKRQSVAFWCNPISGHATLYWYQQILGQGPKLLIQFQNNGVVDDSQLPKDRFSAERLKGVDSTLKIQPAKLEDSAVYLCASSWDRVNNSPLHFGNGTRLTVT.

J is TRBJ2-6 and V is TRBV29-1, with D possibly being TRBD1 or TRBD2 (5 bases each). Germline V gene lookup returns CDR1 SQVTM and CDR2 ANQGSEA. The germline V and J ends were trimmed by 7 bases and 1 base, with 8 bases remaining between them. This CDR3 is 13 amino acids long. CDR3 in amino acids: CSAGASGANVLTF. CDR3 in DNA: TGCAGCGCCGGGGCTTCTGGGGCCAACGTCCTGACTTTC.

V and J are TRBV4-2 and TRBJ1-4; 9 bases agree with TRBD1. The CDR3 runs 15 residues. The ends lost 0 bases at V and 4 bases at J; junction bases unmatched: 0. Germline V gene data show CDR1 as LGHNA and CDR2 as YNFKEQ. This CDR3 reads CASSQEGQGNEKLFF. Here the CDR3 DNA reads TGTGCCAGCAGCCAAGAGGGACAGGGTAATGAAAAACTGTTTTTT.

The chain carries TRBV7-9 and TRBJ2-7; 7 bases are shared with TRBD1. Trimming cost V 5 bases and J 4 bases; bases outside gene matches: 11. From germline, CDR1 is SEHNR and CDR2 FQNEAQ (reference sequence). The CDR3 covers 15 residues. CDR3 region: CASSQVGDSEYEQYF. The CDR3 DNA follows: TGTGCCAGCAGCCAAGTAGGGGACAGCGAATACGAGCAGTACTTC.

V usage is TRBV7-9 and J usage is TRBJ2-7; perhaps TRBD1 as D (5 bases). V lost 0 bases, J lost 0 bases, and 12 bases lay in between. The germline V gene encodes CDR1 SEHNR and CDR2 FQNEAQ (reference sequence). The CDR3 is made up of 16 amino acids. The CDR3 DNA reads TGTGCCAGCAGCTTAGCTTCGACAGTCTACTCCTACGAGCAGTACTTC. Its translation is CASSLASTVYSYEQYF.

The chain links TRBV11-1 to TRBJ1-4; TRBD1 aligns across 9 bases. Germline trimming cut 5 bases from V and 8 bases from J; bases unmatched to any gene: 6. Germline V lookup: CDR1 SGHAT, CDR2 FQDESV (reference sequence). CDR3 length: 14 residues. CDR3 in DNA: TGTGCCAGCAGCCGGACAGGGGCGGGAGAAAAACTGTTTTTT. Translating gives CASSRTGAGEKLFF. Full variable domain (rest looked up from reference TRBV11-1 and TRBJ1-4): EAEVAQSPRYKITEKSQAVAFWCDPISGHATLYWYRQILGQGPELLVQFQDESVVDDSQLPKDRFSAERLKGVDSTLKIQPAELGDSAMYLCASSRTGAGEKLFFGSGTQLSVL.

This clone was counted between two and nine times. The chain recombines TRBV24-1 with TRBJ2-5; 8 bases match TRBD2. The CDR3 extends over 14 amino acids. The germline CDR1 and CDR2 sequences are KGHDR and SFDVKD. J gave up 4 bases and V 3 bases, and 3 bases lay outside the gene matches. CDR3 amino acids: CATSDRAGGETQYF. CDR3 coding DNA: TGTGCCACCAGTGATCGGGCGGGGGGAGAGACCCAGTACTTC.

V and J are TRBV6-2 or TRBV6-3 and TRBJ1-5; D is unclear. The V and J ends lost 5 bases and 0 bases respectively, with 11 bases between them. The CDR3 covers 15 residues. Germline V gene lookup returns CDR1 MNHEY and CDR2 SVGEGT. CDR3 sequence: CASSPPSLSNQPQHF. In DNA form, the CDR3 reads TGTGCCAGCAGTCCCCCGTCCCTTAGCAATCAGCCCCAGCATTTT.

V and J are TRBV3-1 (or the pseudogene TRBV3-2) and TRBJ1-1, with 7 bases that match TRBD1. The germline V gene encodes CDR1 LGHDT and CDR2 YNNKEL (reference sequence). Trimming at V came to 3 bases and at J to 3 bases, leaving 10 bases not matched to a gene. The CDR3 covers 16 residues. The CDR3 is CASSQTNRGEDTEAFF. CDR3 nucleotide sequence: TGTGCCAGCAGCCAGACCAACAGGGGCGAGGACACTGAAGCTTTCTTT.

The chain joins TRBV7-2 to TRBJ1-5, with D maybe TRBD1 (6 bases). The germline gives CDR1 SGHTA, CDR2 FQGNSA. This CDR3 has 15 residues. V lost 6 bases, J lost 1 base, and 13 bases lay in between. The CDR3 nucleotides are TGTGCCAGCAGTACAGACGGACAGAGCAATCAGCCCCAGCATTTT. Translated: CASSTDGQSNQPQHF. Full variable domain (rest looked up from reference TRBV7-2 and TRBJ1-5): GAGVSQSPSNKVTEKGKDVELRCDPISGHTALYWYRQSLGQGLEFLIYFQGNSAPDKSGLPSDRFSAERTGGSVSTLTIQRTQQEDSAVYLCASSTDGQSNQPQHFGDGTRLSIL.